This TCR beta chain originates from a study of T cell responses to AZD1222 COVID-19 vaccine. Broader study findings: Donors in the cohort were predominantly white British and more often female, and clonal diversity was possibly underestimated. Spike-wide coverage was observed for vaccine-associated CD4 TCRs, with dominant responses at 160-218 and 743-854. Repertoire sampling occurred only after the peak T cell response.

Clones were read by immunoSEQ multiplex PCR, and TCRdb kept only the in-frame ones, dropping some. The sample shows roughly 80,000 clones, around 90% of them seen only once. With 3 bases removed from V and 2 bases from J, the gap between germline ends came to 7 bases. CDR3 size: 13 residues. Germline CDR1 reads MNHEY; CDR2 reads SMNVEV (reference sequence). On this clone: Its antigen is unknown.

This sample comprised peripheral blood, obtained on day 0 of MenACWY control vaccination. The V and J genes are TRBV27 and TRBJ1-2, with D hard to call. The origin of this receptor is an adult in good health. In DNA form, the CDR3 reads TGTGCCAGCAGTTTCACCCCCAACTATGGCTACACCTTC. It is translated as CASSFTPNYGYTF.